Sequencing of this TCR beta chain was carried out in a study of OX40 agonist ivuxolimab in advanced cancers. V lost 0 bases to trimming and J lost 8 bases; unmatched junction nucleotides: 7. The length of the CDR3 is 14 residues. CDR1 and CDR2 (germline): SGHRS, YFSETQ. The protocol was immunoSEQ multiplex PCR, while the TCRdb copy is restricted to in-frame clones and leaves out a portion. The sample consists of 80,000 to 100,000 clones, around 90% of them appearing once. This sequence joins TRBV5-1 and TRBJ1-2; TRBD1 matches 7 bases. The clonotype was recovered from an adult with an advanced solid tumor such as melanoma, head and neck, liver or kidney cancer. The sample was CD4+ or CD8+ T cells sorted from blood, taken in a trial of the OX40 agonist ivuxolimab. CDR3 protein: CASSLADRAGGYTF. CDR3 DNA sequence: TGCGCCAGCAGCTTGGCCGACAGGGCCGGAGGCTACACCTTC.